The 13 T cell receptor beta chains below all came from one sample that was sequenced in a study of graft-versus-host responses after intestinal transplantation. Sequencing used immunoSEQ multiplex PCR; TCRdb keeps in-frame clones, though not all of them. Altogether tens of thousands of clones are present, 88% being singletons, with the ten largest covering roughly 0.3%. These TCRs are of unknown antigen specificity. The sample was unstimulated CD4+ T cells sorted from spleen or lymph node cells, taken before transplant. The receptors shown here come from a human donor who was the organ donor for an intestinal transplant.

This sequence joins TRBV5-4 and TRBJ2-7, with a weak D call TRBD1 (5 bases). Germline CDR1 and CDR2: SGHNT and YYREEE (reference sequence). Deletions cut 2 bases from V and 6 bases from J, with 12 bases between. The CDR3 totals 13 residues. CDR3 sequence reads: CASSFPGSGEQYF. In nucleotides, the CDR3 is TGTGCCAGCAGCTTCCCAGGGTCGGGCGAGCAGTACTTC.

This rearrangement joins TRBV2 to TRBJ2-5, with no clear D. The V gene's germline CDR1 is SNHLY and CDR2 FYNNEI. V was cut by 4 bases and J by 5 bases, with 5 bases left in between. This CDR3 is 11 amino acids long. The CDR3 coding sequence is TGTGCCAGCAGTGCTAGGGAGACCCAGTACTTC. Protein: CASSARETQYF.

The V gene is TRBV29-1, the J gene TRBJ2-3, with TRBD1 matching 9 bases. The ends lost 5 bases at V and 3 bases at J; junction bases unmatched: 6. The CDR3 sequence is 14 residues long. The germline V gene has CDR1 SQVTM and CDR2 ANQGSEA. CDR3 protein: CSVRGQGFTDTQYF. CDR3 sequence (DNA): TGCAGCGTTCGGGGACAGGGATTTACAGATACGCAGTATTTT.

The V gene is TRBV4-1, the J gene TRBJ2-1; 11 bases are a match to TRBD2. Germline CDR1 reads MGHRA; CDR2 reads YSYEKL. Losses at the gene ends were 3 bases for V and 5 bases for J; bases not matched to a gene: 9. The CDR3 loop spans 17 amino acids. The DNA for the CDR3 is TGCGCCAGCAGCCACGCCCTTGCTAGCGGGAGGAACAATGAGCAGTTCTTC. Translated, it gives CASSHALASGRNNEQFF.

The chain recombines TRBV5-6 with TRBJ1-6; no reliable D call. The CDR3 is 14 residues long. V lost 1 base to trimming and J lost 11 bases, with 13 bases between them. Germline CDR1 SGHDT, CDR2 YYEEEE. The CDR3 DNA reads TGTGCCAGCAGCTTGTTTTCGGGGAAGACACCCCTCCACTTT. This translates into CASSLFSGKTPLHF.

The gene calls are TRBV20-1 and TRBJ1-2; the D gene is possibly TRBD1 (5 bases). V lost 2 bases and J lost 7, with 5 bases in between. Germline values: CDR1 DFQATT, CDR2 SNEGSKA (reference sequence). CDR3 length: 10 residues. CDR3 bases: TGCAGTGCTAGACAGGGTGGCTACACCTTC. Residues: CSARQGGYTF.

The chain joins TRBV4-3 to TRBJ1-5; D is uncertain. V lost 0 bases to trimming and J lost 0 bases, with 12 bases between them. Germline CDR1 and CDR2: LGHNA and YSLEER. The CDR3 runs 17 residues. CDR3 region: CASSQEPGDHSNQPQHF. The CDR3 DNA reads TGCGCCAGCAGCCAAGAACCCGGGGATCATAGCAATCAGCCCCAGCATTTT.

The chain is built from TRBV19 and TRBJ2-1; a weak D match, TRBD2 (6 bases). Germline V lookup: CDR1 LNHDA, CDR2 SQIVND (reference sequence). V was cut by 3 bases and J by 5 bases, with 11 bases left in between. The CDR3 extends over 14 amino acids. CDR3 loop: CASSIRGTDNEQFF. In DNA, the CDR3 is TGTGCCAGTAGTATTCGTGGGACTGACAATGAGCAGTTCTTC.

V gene TRBV2 combines with J gene TRBJ1-2, with a possible D match to TRBD1 (5 bases). This CDR3 is 13 amino acids long. V lost 6 bases and J lost 2, with 10 bases in between. The V gene's germline CDR1 is SNHLY and CDR2 FYNNEI. CDR3 residues: CASRRGLNYGYTF. The CDR3 region has the DNA TGTGCCAGCAGAAGGGGCCTCAACTATGGCTACACCTTC.

CDR3 in amino acids: CASSQREDRGGQLYGYTF. The CDR3 coding sequence is TGCGCCAGCAGCCAACGGGAGGACAGGGGAGGCCAACTCTATGGCTACACCTTC. The J gene is TRBJ1-2, the V gene TRBV4-3, with TRBD1 matching over 9 bases. CDR1 is LGHNA and CDR2 is YSLEER in the germline V gene. The CDR3 consists of 18 residues. The junction had 14 bases not matched to a gene; V was cut back by 2 bases and J by 4 bases.

The V and J genes are TRBV10-3 and TRBJ2-3; D might be TRBD2 (7 bases). The CDR3 is made up of 15 amino acids. Trimming stripped 0 bases from V and 4 bases from J, with 11 bases between. In germline, CDR1 is ENHRY, CDR2 SYGVKD. CDR3 in DNA: TGTGCCATCAGTGAGTCAGGGGGAGGGGCAGATACGCAGTATTTT. As protein: CAISESGGGADTQYF.

The gene calls are TRBV19 and TRBJ2-1; TRBD2 might be the D (6 bases). The CDR3 extends over 14 amino acids. CDR1 and CDR2 from the germline V gene are LNHDA and SQIVND (reference sequence). Between the trimmed V and J ends, which lost 7 bases and 5 bases, there was a span of 15 bases. The CDR3 spells CASKDGGRDNEQFF. As DNA, the CDR3 is TGTGCCAGTAAGGACGGGGGAAGGGACAATGAGCAGTTCTTC.

The gene calls are TRBV12-5 and TRBJ1-4; D uncertain. Trimming removed 6 bases at V and 8 bases at J, with 13 bases between. This CDR3 contains 13 residues. Per the germline V gene, CDR1 is LGHNT and CDR2 is FRNRAP. In DNA, the CDR3 is TGTGCTAGTGGCCCCGGTCCGGGGGAAAAACTGTTTTTT. It codes for CASGPGPGEKLFF. Supplemented by reference TRBV12-5 and TRBJ1-4, the full variable domain reads DARVTQTPRHKVTEMGQEVTMRCQPILGHNTVFWYRQTMMQGLELLAYFRNRAPLDDSGMPKDRFSAEMPDATLATLKIQPSEPRDSAVYFCASGPGPGEKLFFGSGTQLSVL.